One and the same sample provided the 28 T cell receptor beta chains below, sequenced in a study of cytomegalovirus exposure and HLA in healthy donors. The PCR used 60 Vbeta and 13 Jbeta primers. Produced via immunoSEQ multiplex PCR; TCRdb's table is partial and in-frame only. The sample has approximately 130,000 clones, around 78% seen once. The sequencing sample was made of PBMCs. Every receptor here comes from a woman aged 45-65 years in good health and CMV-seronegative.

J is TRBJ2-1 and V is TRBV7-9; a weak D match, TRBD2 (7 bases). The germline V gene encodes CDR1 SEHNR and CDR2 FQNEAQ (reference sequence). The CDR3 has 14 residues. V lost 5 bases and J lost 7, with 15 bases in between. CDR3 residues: CASSPEGGENEQFF. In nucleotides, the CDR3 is TGTGCCAGCAGCCCCGAGGGGGGGGAAAATGAGCAGTTCTTC.

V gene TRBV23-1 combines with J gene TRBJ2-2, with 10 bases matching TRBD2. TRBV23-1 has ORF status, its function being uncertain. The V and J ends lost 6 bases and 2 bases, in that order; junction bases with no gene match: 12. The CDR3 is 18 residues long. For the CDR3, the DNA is TGCGCCAGCAGGGTGCCGGCTAGCGGGAGACCTAACACCGGGGAGCTGTTTTTT. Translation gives CASRVPASGRPNTGELFF.

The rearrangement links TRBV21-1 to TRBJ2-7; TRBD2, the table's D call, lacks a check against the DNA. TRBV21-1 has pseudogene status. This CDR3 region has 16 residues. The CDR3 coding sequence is TGTGCCAGCAGCAAAGGAAGAGGCCACCAAAAGTACGAGCAGTACTTC. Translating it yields CASSKGRGHQKYEQYF.

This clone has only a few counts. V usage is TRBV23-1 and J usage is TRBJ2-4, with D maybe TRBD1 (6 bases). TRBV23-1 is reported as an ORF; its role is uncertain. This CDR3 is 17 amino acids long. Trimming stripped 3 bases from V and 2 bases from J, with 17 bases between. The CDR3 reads CASSHPGHGHSKNIQYF. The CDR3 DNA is TGCGCCAGCAGTCACCCGGGACACGGACATTCCAAAAACATTCAGTACTTC.

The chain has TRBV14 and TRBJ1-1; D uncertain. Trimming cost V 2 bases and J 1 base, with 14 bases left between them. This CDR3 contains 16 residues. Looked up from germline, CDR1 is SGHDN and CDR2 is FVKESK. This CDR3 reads CASSQPSPAGNTEAFF. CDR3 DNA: TGTGCCAGCAGCCAACCTAGCCCGGCAGGGAACACTGAAGCTTTCTTT.

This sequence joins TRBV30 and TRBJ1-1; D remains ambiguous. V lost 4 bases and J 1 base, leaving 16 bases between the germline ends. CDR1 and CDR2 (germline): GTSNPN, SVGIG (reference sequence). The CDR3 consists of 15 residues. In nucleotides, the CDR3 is TGTGCCTGGAATGGTCACGGGAGAGCGAACACTGAAGCTTTCTTT. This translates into CAWNGHGRANTEAFF.

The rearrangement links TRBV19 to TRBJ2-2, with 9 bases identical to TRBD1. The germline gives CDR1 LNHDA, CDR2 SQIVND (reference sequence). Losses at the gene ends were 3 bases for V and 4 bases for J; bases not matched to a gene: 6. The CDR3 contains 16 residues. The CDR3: CASSMAGQGLTGELFF. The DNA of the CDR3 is TGTGCCAGTAGTATGGCCGGACAGGGGCTCACCGGGGAGCTGTTTTTT. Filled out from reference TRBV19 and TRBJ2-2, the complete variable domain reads DGGITQSPKYLFRKEGQNVTLSCEQNLNHDAMYWYRQDPGQGLRLIYYSQIVNDFQKGDIAEGYSVSREKKESFPLTVTSAQKNPTAFYLCASSMAGQGLTGELFFGEGSRLTVL.

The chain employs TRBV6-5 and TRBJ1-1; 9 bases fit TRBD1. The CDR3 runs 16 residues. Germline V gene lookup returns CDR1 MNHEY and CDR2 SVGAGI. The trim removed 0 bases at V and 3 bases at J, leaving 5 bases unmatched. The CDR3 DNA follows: TGTGCCAGCAGTTACTCGAGGAGGACAGGGGACACTGAAGCTTTCTTT. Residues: CASSYSRRTGDTEAFF.

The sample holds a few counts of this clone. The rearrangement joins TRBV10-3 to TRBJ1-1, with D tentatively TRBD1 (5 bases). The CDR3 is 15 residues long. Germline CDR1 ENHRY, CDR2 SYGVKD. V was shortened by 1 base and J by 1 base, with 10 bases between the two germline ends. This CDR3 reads CAISELPGQNTEAFF. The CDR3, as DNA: TGTGCCATCAGTGAGTTACCCGGACAGAACACTGAAGCTTTCTTT.

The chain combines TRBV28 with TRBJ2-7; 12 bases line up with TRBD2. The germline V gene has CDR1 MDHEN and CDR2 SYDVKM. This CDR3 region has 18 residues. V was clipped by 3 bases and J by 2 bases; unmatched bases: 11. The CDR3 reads CASSFRGRLAGEAYEQYF. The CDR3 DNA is TGTGCCAGCAGTTTTAGAGGGCGACTAGCGGGAGAAGCCTACGAGCAGTACTTC.

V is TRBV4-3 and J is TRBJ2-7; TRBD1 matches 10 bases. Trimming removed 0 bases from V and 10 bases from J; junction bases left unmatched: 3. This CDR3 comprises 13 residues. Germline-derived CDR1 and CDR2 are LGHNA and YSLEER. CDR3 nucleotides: TGCGCCAGCAGCCAAGAGAGGGACAGGGGTCAGTACTTC. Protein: CASSQERDRGQYF.

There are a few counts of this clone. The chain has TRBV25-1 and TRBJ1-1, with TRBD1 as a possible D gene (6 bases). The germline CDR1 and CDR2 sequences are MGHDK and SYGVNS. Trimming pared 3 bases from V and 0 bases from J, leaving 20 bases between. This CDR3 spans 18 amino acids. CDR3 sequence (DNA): TGTGCCAGCAGTGATGACAGGTTTAGCAACTCCATGAACACTGAAGCTTTCTTT. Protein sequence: CASSDDRFSNSMNTEAFF. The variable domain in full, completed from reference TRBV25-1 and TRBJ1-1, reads EADIYQTPRYLVIGTGKKITLECSQTMGHDKMYWYQQDPGMELHLIHYSYGVNSTEKGDLSSESTVSRIRTEHFPLTLESARPSHTSQYLCASSDDRFSNSMNTEAFFGQGTRLTVV.

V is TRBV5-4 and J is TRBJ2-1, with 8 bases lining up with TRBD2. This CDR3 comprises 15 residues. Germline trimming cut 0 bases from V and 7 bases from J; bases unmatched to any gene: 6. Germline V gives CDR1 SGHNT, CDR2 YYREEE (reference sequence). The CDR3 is CASSLDGRARNEQFF. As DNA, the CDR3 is TGTGCCAGCAGCTTGGACGGGAGGGCCAGAAATGAGCAGTTCTTC. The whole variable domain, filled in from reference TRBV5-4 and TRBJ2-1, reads ETGVTQSPTHLIKTRGQQVTLRCSSQSGHNTVSWYQQALGQGPQFIFQYYREEENGRGNFPPRFSGLQFPNYSSELNVNALELDDSALYLCASSLDGRARNEQFFGPGTRLTVL.

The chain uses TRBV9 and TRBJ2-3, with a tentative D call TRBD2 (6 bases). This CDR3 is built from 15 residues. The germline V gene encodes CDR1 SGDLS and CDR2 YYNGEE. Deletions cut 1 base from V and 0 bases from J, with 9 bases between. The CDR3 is CASSVMSGSTDTQYF. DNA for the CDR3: TGTGCCAGCAGCGTAATGAGCGGGAGCACAGATACGCAGTATTTT. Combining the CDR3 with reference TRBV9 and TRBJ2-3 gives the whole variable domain DSGVTQTPKHLITATGQRVTLRCSPRSGDLSVYWYQQSLDQGLQFLIQYYNGEERAKGNILERFSAQQFPDLHSELNLSSLELGDSALYFCASSVMSGSTDTQYFGPGTRLTVL.

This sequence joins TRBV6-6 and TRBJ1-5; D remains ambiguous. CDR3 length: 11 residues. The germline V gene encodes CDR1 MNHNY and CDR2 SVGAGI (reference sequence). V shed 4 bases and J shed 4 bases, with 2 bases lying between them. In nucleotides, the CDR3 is TGTGCCAGCAGTTCTAATCAGCCCCAGCATTTT. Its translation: CASSSNQPQHF.

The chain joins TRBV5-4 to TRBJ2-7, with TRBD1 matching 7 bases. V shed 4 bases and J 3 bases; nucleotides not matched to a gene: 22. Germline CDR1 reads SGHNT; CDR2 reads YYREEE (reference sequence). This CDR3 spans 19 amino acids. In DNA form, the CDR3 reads TGTGCCAGCAGCCTGATGGACAGGCCTAGTTTCCCGAGCTACTACGAGCAGTACTTC. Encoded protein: CASSLMDRPSFPSYYEQYF.

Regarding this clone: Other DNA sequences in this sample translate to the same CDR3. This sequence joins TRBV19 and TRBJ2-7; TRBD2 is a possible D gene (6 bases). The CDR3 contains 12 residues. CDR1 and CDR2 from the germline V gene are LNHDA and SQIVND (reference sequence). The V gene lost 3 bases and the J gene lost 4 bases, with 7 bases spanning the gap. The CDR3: CASSIAGYEQYF. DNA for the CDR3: TGTGCCAGTAGTATCGCGGGGTACGAGCAGTACTTC.

The CDR3 sequence is CASSGRLAGTDTQYF. In DNA form, the CDR3 reads TGTGCCAGCAGTGGTAGGCTAGCGGGCACAGATACGCAGTATTTT. The chain joins TRBV2 to TRBJ2-3; TRBD2 aligns across 7 bases. The CDR3 runs 15 residues. The trim removed 4 bases at V and 1 base at J, leaving 5 bases unmatched. Looked up from germline, CDR1 is SNHLY and CDR2 is FYNNEI. The whole variable domain, filled in from reference TRBV2 and TRBJ2-3, reads EPEVTQTPSHQVTQMGQEVILRCVPISNHLYFYWYRQILGQKVEFLVSFYNNEISEKSEIFDDQFSVERPDGSNFTLKIRSTKLEDSAMYFCASSGRLAGTDTQYFGPGTRLTVL.

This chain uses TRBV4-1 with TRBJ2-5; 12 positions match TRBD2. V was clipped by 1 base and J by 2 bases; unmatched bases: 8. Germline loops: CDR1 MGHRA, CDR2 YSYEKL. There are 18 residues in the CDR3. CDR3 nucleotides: TGCGCCAGCAGCCAAGTGACTAGCGGGAGCGCTAGACAAGAGACCCAGTACTTC. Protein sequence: CASSQVTSGSARQETQYF.

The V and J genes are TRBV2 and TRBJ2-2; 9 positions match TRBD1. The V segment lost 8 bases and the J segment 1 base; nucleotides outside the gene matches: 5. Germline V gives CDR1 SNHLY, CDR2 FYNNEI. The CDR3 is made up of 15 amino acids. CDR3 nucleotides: TGTGCCAGCCGCTTGGACAGGGGGAACACCGGGGAGCTGTTTTTT. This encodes CASRLDRGNTGELFF.

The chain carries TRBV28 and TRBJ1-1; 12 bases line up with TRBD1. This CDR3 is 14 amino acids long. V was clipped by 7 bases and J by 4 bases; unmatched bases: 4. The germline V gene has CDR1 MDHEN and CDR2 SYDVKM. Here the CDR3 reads CASIPGQGATEAFF. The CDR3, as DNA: TGTGCCAGCATTCCGGGACAGGGGGCCACTGAAGCTTTCTTT.

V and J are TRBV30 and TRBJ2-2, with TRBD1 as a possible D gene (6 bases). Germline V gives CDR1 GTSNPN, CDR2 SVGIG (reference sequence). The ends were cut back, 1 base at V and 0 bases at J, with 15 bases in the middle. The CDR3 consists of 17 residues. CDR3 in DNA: TGTGCCTGGAGTGGGGGAGACAGGAGACCGAACACCGGGGAGCTGTTTTTT. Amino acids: CAWSGGDRRPNTGELFF.

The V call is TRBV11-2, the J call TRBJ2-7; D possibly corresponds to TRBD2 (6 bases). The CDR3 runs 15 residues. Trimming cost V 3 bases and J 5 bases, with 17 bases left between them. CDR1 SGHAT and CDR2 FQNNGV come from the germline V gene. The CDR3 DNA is TGTGCCAGCAGCTTCAATGGAGGAGGGGACGACGAGCAGTACGTC. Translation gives CASSFNGGGDDEQYV.

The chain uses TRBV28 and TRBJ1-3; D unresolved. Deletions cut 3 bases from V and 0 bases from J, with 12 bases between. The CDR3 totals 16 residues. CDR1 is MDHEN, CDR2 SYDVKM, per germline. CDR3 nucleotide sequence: TGTGCCAGCAGTTTGATTTTATCTAGCTCTGGAAACACCATATATTTT. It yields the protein CASSLILSSSGNTIYF.

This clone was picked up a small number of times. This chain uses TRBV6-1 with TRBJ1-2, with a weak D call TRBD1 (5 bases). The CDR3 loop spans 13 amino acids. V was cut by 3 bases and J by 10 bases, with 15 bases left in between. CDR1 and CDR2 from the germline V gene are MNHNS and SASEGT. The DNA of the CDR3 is TGTGCCAGCAGTGATGGGACTAAAGGGGTCTACACCTTC. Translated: CASSDGTKGVYTF.

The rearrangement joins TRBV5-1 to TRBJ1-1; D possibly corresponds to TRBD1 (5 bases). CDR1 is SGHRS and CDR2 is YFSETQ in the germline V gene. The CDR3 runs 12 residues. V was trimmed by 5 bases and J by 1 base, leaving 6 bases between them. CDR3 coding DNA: TGCGCCAGCAGTCAGGGGAACACTGAAGCTTTCTTT. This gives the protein CASSQGNTEAFF.

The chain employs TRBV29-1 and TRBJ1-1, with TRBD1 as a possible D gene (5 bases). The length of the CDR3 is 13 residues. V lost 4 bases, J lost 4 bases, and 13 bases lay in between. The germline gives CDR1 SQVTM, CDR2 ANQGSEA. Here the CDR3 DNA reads TGCAGCGTTGGCCGCAGGGCTACCACTGAAGCTTTCTTT. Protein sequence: CSVGRRATTEAFF.

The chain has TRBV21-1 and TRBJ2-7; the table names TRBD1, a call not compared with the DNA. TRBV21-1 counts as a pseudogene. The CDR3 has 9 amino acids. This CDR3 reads CASSTSGQV. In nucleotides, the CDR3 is TGTGCCAGCAGCACTTCGGGACAAGTC.